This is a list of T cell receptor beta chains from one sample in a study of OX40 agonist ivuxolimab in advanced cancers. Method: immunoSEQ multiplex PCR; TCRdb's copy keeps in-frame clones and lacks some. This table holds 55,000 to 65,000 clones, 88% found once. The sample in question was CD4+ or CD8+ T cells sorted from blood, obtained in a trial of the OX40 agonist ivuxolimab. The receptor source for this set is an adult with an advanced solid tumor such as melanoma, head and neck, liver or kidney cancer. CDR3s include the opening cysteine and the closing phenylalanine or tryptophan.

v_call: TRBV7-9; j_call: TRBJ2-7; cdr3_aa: CASSLGTGSYEQYF
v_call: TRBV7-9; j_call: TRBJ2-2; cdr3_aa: CASSVGAVTGELFF
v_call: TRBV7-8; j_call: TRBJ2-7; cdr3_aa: CASSANPRDYEQYF
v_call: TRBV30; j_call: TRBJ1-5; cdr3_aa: CAWSDLDQPQHF
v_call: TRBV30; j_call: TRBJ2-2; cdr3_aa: CAKCPAEHRGAVF
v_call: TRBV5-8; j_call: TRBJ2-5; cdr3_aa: CASSKGTLDTQYF
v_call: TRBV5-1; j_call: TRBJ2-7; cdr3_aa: CASSLDTTYEQYF
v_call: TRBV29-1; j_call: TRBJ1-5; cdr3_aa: CSVEISGVPNQPQHF
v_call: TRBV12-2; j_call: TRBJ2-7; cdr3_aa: CASRSSRGLAGEQYF
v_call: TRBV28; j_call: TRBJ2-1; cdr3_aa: CASSRDEQFF
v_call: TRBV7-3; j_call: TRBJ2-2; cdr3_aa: CASSLGPFAGGELFF
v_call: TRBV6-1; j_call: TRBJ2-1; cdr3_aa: CASSLTSGTWNEQFF
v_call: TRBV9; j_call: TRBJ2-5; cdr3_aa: CASSVASRTSRPETQYF
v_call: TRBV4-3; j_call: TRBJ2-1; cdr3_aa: CASSQEGLAGVYEQFF
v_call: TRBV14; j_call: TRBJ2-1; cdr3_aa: CASSQAVAGINEQFF
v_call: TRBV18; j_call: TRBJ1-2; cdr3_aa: CASSPDDRGYGYTF
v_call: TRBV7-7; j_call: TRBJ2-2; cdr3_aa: CASSPSSSGKNTGELFF
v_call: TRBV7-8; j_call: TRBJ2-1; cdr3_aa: CASSLGAGAGSYNEQFF
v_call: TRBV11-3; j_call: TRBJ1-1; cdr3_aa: CASSFKGTTEAFF
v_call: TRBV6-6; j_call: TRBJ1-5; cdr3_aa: CASMGGSNQPQHF
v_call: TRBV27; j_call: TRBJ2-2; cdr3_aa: CASSLSTSGRVESGELFF
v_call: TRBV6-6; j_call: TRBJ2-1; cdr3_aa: CASSRREGVGNEQFF
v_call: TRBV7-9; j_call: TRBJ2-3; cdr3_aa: CASSSRGQGARDTQYF